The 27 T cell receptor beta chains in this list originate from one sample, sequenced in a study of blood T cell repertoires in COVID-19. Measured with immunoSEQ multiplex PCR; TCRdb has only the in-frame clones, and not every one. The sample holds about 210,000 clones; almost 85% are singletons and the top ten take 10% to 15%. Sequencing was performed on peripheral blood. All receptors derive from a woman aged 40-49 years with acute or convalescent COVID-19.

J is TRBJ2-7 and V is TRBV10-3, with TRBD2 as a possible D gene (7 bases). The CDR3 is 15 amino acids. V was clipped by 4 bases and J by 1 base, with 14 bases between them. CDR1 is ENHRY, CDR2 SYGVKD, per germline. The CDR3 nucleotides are TGTGCCATCAGTGGTGGGGGGGCGGCTTCCTACGAGCAGTACTTC. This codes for CAISGGGAASYEQYF.

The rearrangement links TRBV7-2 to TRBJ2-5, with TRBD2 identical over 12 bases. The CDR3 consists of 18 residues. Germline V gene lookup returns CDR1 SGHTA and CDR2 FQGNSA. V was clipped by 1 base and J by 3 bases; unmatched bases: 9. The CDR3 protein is CASSLGATSGRREETQYF. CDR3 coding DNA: TGTGCCAGCAGCTTAGGGGCGACTAGCGGGAGACGGGAAGAGACCCAGTACTTC.

The CDR3 sequence: CASSMGGGLTEAFF. Here the CDR3 DNA reads TGTGCCAGTAGTATGGGGGGGGGCCTCACTGAAGCTTTCTTT. This chain connects TRBV19 to TRBJ1-1; possibly TRBD1 for D (6 bases). V was pared by 3 bases and J by 4 bases, with 12 bases between. Germline CDR1 and CDR2: LNHDA and SQIVND (reference sequence). The CDR3 is made up of 14 amino acids.

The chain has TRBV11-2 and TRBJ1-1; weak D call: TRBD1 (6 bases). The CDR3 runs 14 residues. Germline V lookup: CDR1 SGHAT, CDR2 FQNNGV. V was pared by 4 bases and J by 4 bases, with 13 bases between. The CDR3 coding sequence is TGTGCCAGCAGCTCGAACAGGGTTAGCACTGAAGCTTTCTTT. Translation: CASSSNRVSTEAFF.

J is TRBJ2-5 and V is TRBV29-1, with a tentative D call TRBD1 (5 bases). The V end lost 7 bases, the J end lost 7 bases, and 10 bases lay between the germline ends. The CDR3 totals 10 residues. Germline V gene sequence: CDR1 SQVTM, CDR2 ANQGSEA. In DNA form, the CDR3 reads TGCAGCGCCTTTAGGGGGACCCAGTACTTC. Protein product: CSAFRGTQYF. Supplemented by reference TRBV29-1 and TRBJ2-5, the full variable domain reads SAVISQKPSRDICQRGTSLTIQCQVDSQVTMMFWYRQQPGQSLTLIATANQGSEATYESGFVIDKFPISRPNLTFSTLTVSNMSPEDSSIYLCSAFRGTQYFGPGTRLLVL.

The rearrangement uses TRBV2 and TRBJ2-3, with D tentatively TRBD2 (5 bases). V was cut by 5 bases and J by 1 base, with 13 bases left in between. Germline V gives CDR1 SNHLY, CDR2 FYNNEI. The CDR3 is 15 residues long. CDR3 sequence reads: CASSIYTRGTDTQYF. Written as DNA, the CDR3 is TGTGCCAGCAGTATTTACACGAGGGGCACAGATACGCAGTATTTT.

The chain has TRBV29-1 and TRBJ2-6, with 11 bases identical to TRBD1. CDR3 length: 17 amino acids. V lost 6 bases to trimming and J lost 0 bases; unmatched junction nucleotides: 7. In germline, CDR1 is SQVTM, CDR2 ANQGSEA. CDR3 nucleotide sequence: TGCAGCGTGGGGACCGGGACAGGGGGCTCTGGGGCCAACGTCCTGACTTTC. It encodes CSVGTGTGGSGANVLTF.

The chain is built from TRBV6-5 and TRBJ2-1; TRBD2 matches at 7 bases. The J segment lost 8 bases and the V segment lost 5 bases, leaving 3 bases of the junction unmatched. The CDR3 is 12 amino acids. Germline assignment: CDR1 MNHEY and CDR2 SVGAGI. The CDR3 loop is CASSMGGDEQFF. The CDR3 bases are TGTGCCAGCAGTATGGGGGGGGATGAGCAGTTCTTC.

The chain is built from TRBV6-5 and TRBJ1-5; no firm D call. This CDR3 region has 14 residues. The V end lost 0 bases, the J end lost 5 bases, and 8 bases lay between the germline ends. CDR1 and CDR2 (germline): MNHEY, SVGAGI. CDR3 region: CASSYSPRHQPQHF. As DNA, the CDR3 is TGTGCCAGCAGTTACTCGCCGCGGCATCAGCCCCAGCATTTT.

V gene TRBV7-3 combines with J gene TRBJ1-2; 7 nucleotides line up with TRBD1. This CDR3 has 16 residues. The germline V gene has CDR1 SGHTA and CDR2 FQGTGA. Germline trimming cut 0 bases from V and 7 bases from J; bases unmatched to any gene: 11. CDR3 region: CASSLTPRQGRCGYTF. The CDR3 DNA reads TGTGCCAGCAGCTTAACCCCTAGACAGGGACGGTGTGGCTACACCTTC.

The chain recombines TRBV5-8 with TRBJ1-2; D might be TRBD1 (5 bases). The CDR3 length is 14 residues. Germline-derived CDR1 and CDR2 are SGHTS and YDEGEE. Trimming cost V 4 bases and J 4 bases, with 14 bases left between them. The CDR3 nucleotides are TGTGCCAGCAGCCTCGGGCAGGGTACCTATGGCTACACCTTC. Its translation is CASSLGQGTYGYTF.

This CDR3 reads CASSLRSGRGVDNEQFF. The CDR3 nucleotides are TGTGCCAGCAGCTTAAGGTCTGGCAGGGGGGTAGACAATGAGCAGTTCTTC. The chain links TRBV7-3 to TRBJ2-1; maybe TRBD1 (7 bases). The germline CDR1 and CDR2 sequences are SGHTA and FQGTGA. The CDR3 loop spans 17 amino acids. Trimming pared 1 base from V and 5 bases from J, leaving 18 bases between.

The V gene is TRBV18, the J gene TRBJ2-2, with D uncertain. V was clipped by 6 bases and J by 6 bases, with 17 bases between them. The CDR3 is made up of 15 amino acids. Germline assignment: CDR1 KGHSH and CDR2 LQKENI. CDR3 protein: CASSPTRSSAGELFF. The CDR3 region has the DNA TGTGCCAGCTCCCCAACGAGGAGCTCGGCCGGGGAGCTGTTTTTT.

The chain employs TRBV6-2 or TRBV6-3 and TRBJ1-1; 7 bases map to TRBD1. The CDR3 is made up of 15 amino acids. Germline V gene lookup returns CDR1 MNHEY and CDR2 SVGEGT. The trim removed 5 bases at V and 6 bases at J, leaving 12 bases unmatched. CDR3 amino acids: CASSPDRDRVAEAFF. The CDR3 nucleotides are TGTGCCAGCAGTCCGGATCGAGACAGGGTGGCTGAAGCTTTCTTT.

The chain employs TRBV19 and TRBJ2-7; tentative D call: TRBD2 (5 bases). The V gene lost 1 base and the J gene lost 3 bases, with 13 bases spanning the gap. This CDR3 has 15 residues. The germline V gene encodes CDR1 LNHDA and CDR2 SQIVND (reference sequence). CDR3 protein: CASSIVAGEIYEQYF. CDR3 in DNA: TGTGCCAGTAGTATAGTAGCCGGGGAGATCTACGAGCAGTACTTC.

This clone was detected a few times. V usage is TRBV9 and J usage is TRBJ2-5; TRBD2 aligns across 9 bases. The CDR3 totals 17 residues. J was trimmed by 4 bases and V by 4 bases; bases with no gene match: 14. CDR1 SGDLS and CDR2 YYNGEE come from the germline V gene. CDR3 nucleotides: TGTGCCAGCAGCCTCGGGACTAGCCCAGGAGGTACAGAGACCCAGTACTTC. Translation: CASSLGTSPGGTETQYF.

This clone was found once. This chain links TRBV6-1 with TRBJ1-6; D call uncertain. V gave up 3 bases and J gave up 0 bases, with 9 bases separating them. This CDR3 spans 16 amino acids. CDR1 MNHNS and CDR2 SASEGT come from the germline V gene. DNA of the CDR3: TGTGCCAGCAGTGATAAGGCGGGCTCCTATAATTCACCCCTCCACTTT. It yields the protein CASSDKAGSYNSPLHF.

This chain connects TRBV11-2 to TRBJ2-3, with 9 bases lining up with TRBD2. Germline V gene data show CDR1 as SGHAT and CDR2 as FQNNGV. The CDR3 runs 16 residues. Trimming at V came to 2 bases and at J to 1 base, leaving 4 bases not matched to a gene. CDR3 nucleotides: TGTGCCAGCAGCTTAAGGGCTAGCGGGGGCACAGATACGCAGTATTTT. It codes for CASSLRASGGTDTQYF.

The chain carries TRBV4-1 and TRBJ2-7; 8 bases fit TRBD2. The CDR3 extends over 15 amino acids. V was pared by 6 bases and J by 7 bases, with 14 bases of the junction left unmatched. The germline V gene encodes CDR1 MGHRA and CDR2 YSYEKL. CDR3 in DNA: TGCGCCAGCAGGGAACGTTCGGGACTAGTTGATGAGCAGTACTTC. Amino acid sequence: CASRERSGLVDEQYF.

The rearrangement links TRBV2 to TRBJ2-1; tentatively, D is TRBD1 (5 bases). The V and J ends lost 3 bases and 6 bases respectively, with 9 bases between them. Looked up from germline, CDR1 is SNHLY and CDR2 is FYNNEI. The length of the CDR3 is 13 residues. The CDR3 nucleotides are TGTGCCAGCAGTGATGGCAGGGCCAATGAGCAGTTCTTC. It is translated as CASSDGRANEQFF. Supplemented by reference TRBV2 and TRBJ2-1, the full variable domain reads EPEVTQTPSHQVTQMGQEVILRCVPISNHLYFYWYRQILGQKVEFLVSFYNNEISEKSEIFDDQFSVERPDGSNFTLKIRSTKLEDSAMYFCASSDGRANEQFFGPGTRLTVL.

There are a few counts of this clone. The CDR3, as DNA: TGTGCCAGCAGCAAAGAGGGGGATTCTGGGGCCAACGTCCTGACTTTC. It encodes CASSKEGDSGANVLTF. The chain uses TRBV21-1 and TRBJ2-6; the D call in the table, TRBD1, was not verified against the DNA. TRBV21-1 is described as a pseudogene. CDR3 length equals 16 residues.

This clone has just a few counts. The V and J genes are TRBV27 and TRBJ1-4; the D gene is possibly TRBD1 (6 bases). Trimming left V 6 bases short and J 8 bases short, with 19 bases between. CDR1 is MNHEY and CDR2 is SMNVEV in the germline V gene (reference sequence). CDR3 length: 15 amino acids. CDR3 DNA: TGTGCCAGCAGAACTACCACAGGGTCGGTAGAAAAACTGTTTTTT. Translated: CASRTTTGSVEKLFF.

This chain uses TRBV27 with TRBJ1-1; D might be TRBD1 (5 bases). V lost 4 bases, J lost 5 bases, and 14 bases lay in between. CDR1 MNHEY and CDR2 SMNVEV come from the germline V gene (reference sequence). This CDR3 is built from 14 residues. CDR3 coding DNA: TGTGCCAGCAGTTCCACCACAGGACGTACTGAAGCTTTCTTT. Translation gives CASSSTTGRTEAFF.

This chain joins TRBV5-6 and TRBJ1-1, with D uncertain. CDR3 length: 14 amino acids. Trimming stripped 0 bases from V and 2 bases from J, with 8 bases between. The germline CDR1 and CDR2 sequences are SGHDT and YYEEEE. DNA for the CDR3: TGTGCCAGCAGCTTGGGGCCAAGTAACACTGAAGCTTTCTTT. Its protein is CASSLGPSNTEAFF.

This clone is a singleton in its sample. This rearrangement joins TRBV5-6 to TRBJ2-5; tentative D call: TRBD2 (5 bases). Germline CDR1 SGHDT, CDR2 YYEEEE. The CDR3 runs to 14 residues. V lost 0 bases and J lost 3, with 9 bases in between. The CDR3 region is CASSLVAGEETQYF. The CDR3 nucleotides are TGTGCCAGCAGCTTGGTTGCGGGCGAAGAGACCCAGTACTTC. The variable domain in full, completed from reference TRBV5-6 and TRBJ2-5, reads DAGVTQSPTHLIKTRGQQVTLRCSPKSGHDTVSWYQQALGQGPQFIFQYYEEEERQRGNFPDRFSGHQFPNYSSELNVNALLLGDSALYLCASSLVAGEETQYFGPGTRLLVL.

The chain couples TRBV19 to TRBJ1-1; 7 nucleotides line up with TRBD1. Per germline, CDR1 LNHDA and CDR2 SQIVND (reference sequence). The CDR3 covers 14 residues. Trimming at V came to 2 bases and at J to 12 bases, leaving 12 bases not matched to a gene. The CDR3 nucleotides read TGTGCCAGTAGTATAAGGGGGCCCGTAGTAGAAACTTTCTTT. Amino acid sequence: CASSIRGPVVETFF.

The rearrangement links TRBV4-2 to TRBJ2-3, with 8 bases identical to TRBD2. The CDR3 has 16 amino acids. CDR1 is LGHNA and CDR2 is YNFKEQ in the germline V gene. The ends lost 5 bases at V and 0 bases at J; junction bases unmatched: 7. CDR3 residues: CASSSERGPSTDTQYF. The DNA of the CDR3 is TGTGCCAGCAGCTCCGAGCGGGGGCCTAGCACAGATACGCAGTATTTT.